The TCR beta chain under discussion was sequenced for a study of cytomegalovirus exposure and HLA in healthy donors. Across the whole study: The Caucasian-associated ancestry cluster contained 81% of the approximately 390 genotyped donors.

Study conclusions and caveats: Later analysis associated a missense DCLRE1C variant with TCR beta V- and J-gene trimming. Links to common viral pathogens appeared, in a later analysis, for several of the most significant clusters. The authors judged a highly shared variant cluster likely a sequencing artifact.

Researchers ran the PCR with 60 Vbeta and 13 Jbeta primers. Assay used: immunoSEQ multiplex PCR; TCRdb lists only in-frame clones, some missing. The table has 150,000 to 200,000 clones, approximately 84% seen once. V shed 6 bases, J shed 4 bases, and the junction held 14 bases outside the gene matches. The germline CDR1 and CDR2 sequences are MNHNY and SVGAGI (reference sequence). The length of the CDR3 is 16 residues. Worth noting for this clone: Its antigen is unidentified.

The sequence was collected from a boy aged 5-17 years in good health and CMV-seronegative. Sample: PBMCs. The V and J genes are TRBV6-6 and TRBJ1-2; 7 nucleotides match TRBD1. CDR3 DNA: TGTGCCAGCAGCGAATACCCCAGGGGGGATCCCTATGGCTACACCTTC. Translation gives CASSEYPRGDPYGYTF.